Sequencing of this TCR beta chain was carried out in a study of blood T cells in healthy people across ages. A sample-barcoded 5' primer and a J-beta primer mix were used in a second PCR of roughly 7 to 12 cycles. TCRdb re-derived calls from the 5' RACE reads in MiXCR, one entry per CDR3 protein. In the table there are 1.4 million or so distinct CDR3 sequences, 42% of which are singletons. Germline V CDR1 and CDR2: DFQATT, SNEGSKA (reference sequence). This CDR3 comprises 14 residues. V lost 3 bases to trimming and J lost 3 bases, with 14 bases between them. The sequenced sample was blood. The chain employs TRBV20-1 and TRBJ1-1; unclear D gene. This clonotype was sampled from a young woman in good health. Here the CDR3 reads CSARVAGLDTEAFF. In DNA, the CDR3 is TGCAGTGCTAGGGTCGCCGGGCTGGACACTGAAGCTTTCTTT.